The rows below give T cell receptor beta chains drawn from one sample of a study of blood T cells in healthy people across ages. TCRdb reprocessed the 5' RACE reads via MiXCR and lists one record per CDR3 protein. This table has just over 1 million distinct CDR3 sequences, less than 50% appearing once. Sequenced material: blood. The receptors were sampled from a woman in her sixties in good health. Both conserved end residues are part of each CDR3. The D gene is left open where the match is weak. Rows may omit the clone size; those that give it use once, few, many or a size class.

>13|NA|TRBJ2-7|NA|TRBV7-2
CASSAVRGYEQYF
TGTGCCAGCAGCGCGGTGCGGGGCTACGAGCAGTACTTC
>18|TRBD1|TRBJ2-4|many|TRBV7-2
CASSPHSGQGRPGNIQYF
TGTGCCAGCAGCCCCCATTCGGGACAGGGTCGTCCTGGAAACATTCAGTACTTC
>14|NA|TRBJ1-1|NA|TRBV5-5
CASSREETNTEAFF
TGTGCCAGCAGCCGAGAGGAGACCAACACTGAAGCTTTCTTT
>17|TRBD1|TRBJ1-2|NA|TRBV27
CASSTGTVRIGSYGYTF
TGTGCCAGCAGTACGGGGACAGTTAGGATCGGATCCTATGGCTACACCTTC
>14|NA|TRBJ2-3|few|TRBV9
CASSVAGAGGTQYF
TGTGCCAGCAGCGTAGCCGGGGCAGGTGGTACGCAGTATTTT
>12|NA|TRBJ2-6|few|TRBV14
CASSQDSPVLTF
TGTGCCAGCAGCCAAGATAGCCCGGTCCTGACTTTC
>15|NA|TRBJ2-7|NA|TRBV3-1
CASSQEIRGSYEQYF
TGTGCCAGCAGCCAAGAGATTAGGGGCTCCTACGAGCAGTACTTC
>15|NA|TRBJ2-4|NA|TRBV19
CASSIGGMAENIQYF
TGTGCCAGTAGTATTGGGGGCATGGCCGAAAACATTCAGTACTTC
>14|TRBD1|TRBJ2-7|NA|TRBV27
CSSIGTGPLYEQYF
TGTTCCAGCATTGGGACAGGCCCGTTATACGAGCAGTACTTC
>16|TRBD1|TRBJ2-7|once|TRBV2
CASSGRQQGARYEQYF
TGTGCCAGCAGTGGGCGCCAACAGGGGGCGAGGTACGAGCAGTACTTC
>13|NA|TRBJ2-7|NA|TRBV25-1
CASSDSGRYEQYF
TGTGCCAGCAGTGATTCCGGGAGATACGAGCAGTACTTC
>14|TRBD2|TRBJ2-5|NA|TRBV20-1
CSATSGGELETQYF
TGCAGTGCTACTTCTGGGGGGGAGCTGGAGACCCAGTACTTC
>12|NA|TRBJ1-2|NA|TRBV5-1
CASSLNTGGYTF
TGCGCCAGCAGCTTGAACACTGGTGGCTACACCTTC
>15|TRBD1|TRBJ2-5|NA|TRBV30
CAWSVQDRGGETQYF
TGTGCCTGGAGTGTACAGGACAGGGGCGGGGAGACCCAGTACTTC
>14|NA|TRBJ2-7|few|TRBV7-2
CASSSDYGSNEQYF
TGTGCCAGCAGCTCGGACTACGGATCCAACGAGCAGTACTTC
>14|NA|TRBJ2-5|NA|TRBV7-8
CASSWTGLEETQYF
TGTGCCAGCAGCTGGACGGGACTCGAAGAGACCCAGTACTTC
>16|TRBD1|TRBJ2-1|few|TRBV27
CASTVRTGAPKREQFF
TGTGCCAGCACCGTACGAACAGGGGCCCCAAAGAGGGAGCAGTTCTTC
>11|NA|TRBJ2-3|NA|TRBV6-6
CASTFSDTQYF
TGTGCCAGCACCTTCTCGGATACGCAGTATTTT
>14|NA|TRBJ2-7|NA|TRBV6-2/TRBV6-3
CASSYVTGSYEQYF
TGTGCCAGCAGTTACGTGACAGGAAGTTACGAGCAGTACTTC
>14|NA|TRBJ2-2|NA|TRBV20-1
CSARGAGAIGELFF
TGCAGTGCGAGAGGTGCAGGGGCGATCGGGGAGCTGTTTTTT
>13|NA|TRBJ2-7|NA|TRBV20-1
CSAYDSRKYEQYF
TGCAGTGCTTACGATTCTAGGAAATACGAGCAGTACTTC
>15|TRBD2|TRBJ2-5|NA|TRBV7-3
CASSPTTSRYNEQYF
TGTGCCAGCAGCCCCACGACTAGCCGGTACAATGAGCAGTACTTC
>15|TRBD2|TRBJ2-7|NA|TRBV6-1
CASSEPGLGVNERYF
TGTGCCAGCAGTGAACCCGGACTAGGGGTCAATGAGCGGTACTTC
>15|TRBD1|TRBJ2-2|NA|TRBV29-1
CSASLGTGGTGELFF
TGCAGCGCCTCCCTCGGGACAGGGGGAACCGGGGAGCTGTTTTTT
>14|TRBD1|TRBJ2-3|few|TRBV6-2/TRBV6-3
CASETGGSTDTQYF
TGTGCCAGCGAAACAGGGGGAAGCACAGATACGCAGTATTTT
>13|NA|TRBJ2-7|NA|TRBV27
CASSRRVFYEQYF
TGTGCCAGCAGTCGAAGGGTGTTCTACGAGCAGTACTTC
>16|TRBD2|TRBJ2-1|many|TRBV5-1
CASSREPAGGVNEQFF
TGCGCCAGCAGCCGGGAGCCAGCGGGAGGCGTTAATGAGCAGTTCTTC
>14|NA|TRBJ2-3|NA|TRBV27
CASSPTAFTDTQYF
TGTGCCAGCAGTCCGACAGCATTCACAGATACGCAGTATTTT
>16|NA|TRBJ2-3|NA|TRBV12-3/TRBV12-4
CASSPLGREGTDTQYF
TGTGCCAGCAGTCCCCTGGGACGAGAAGGCACAGATACGCAGTATTTT
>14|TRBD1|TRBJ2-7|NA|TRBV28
CASKERTGRHEQYF
TGTGCCAGCAAGGAAAGGACAGGGAGGCACGAGCAGTACTTC
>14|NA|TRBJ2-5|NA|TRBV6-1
CASSDFGPRETQYF
TGTGCCAGCAGTGATTTTGGACCCCGAGAGACCCAGTACTTC
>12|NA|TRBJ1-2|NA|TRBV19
CASSTGHYGYTF
TGTGCCAGTAGTACGGGACACTATGGCTACACCTTC
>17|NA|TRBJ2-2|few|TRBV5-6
CASSLVKEETNTGELFF
TGTGCCAGCAGCTTGGTGAAAGAGGAGACGAACACCGGGGAGCTGTTTTTT
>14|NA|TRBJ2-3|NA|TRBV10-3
CAIRTAGSTDTQYF
TGTGCCATCCGGACAGCGGGGAGCACAGATACGCAGTATTTT
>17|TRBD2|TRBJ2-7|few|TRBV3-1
CASSRLAGDSSYNEQYF
TGTGCCAGCAGCCGACTAGCGGGAGACAGCTCCTACAATGAGCAGTACTTC
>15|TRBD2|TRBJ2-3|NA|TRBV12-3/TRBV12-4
CASSLSTGGADTQYF
TGTGCCAGCAGTTTATCGACGGGGGGGGCAGATACGCAGTATTTT
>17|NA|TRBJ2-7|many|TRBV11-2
CASSLDGQGGPRLEQYF
TGTGCCAGCAGCTTAGACGGACAGGGAGGGCCTCGTCTCGAGCAGTACTTC
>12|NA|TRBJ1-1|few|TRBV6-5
CASSYKNTEAFF
TGTGCCAGCAGTTACAAGAACACTGAAGCTTTCTTT
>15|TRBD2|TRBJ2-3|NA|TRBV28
CASSLPSGMTDTQYF
TGTGCCAGCAGTTTACCTAGCGGGATGACAGATACGCAGTATTTT
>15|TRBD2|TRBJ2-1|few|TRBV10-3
CAISDPTSGRHEQFF
TGTGCCATCAGTGATCCGACTAGCGGGAGGCATGAGCAGTTCTTC
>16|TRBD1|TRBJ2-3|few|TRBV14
CASSQEVQGAFGTQYF
TGTGCCAGCAGCCAAGAGGTCCAGGGGGCGTTTGGTACGCAGTATTTT
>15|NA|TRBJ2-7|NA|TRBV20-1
CSARDPAVHAYEQYF
TGCAGTGCTAGAGATCCGGCAGTCCACGCCTACGAGCAGTACTTC
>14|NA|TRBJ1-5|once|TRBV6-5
CASSYDSRGQPQHF
TGTGCCAGCAGTTACGACAGCCGAGGTCAGCCCCAGCATTTT
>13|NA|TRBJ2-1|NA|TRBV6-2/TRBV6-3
CASSDRGGNEQFF
TGTGCCAGCAGTGACAGAGGGGGTAATGAGCAGTTCTTC
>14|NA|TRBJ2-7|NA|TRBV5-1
CASSAGRGDNEQYF
TGCGCCAGCAGCGCGGGCAGGGGGGACAACGAGCAGTACTTC